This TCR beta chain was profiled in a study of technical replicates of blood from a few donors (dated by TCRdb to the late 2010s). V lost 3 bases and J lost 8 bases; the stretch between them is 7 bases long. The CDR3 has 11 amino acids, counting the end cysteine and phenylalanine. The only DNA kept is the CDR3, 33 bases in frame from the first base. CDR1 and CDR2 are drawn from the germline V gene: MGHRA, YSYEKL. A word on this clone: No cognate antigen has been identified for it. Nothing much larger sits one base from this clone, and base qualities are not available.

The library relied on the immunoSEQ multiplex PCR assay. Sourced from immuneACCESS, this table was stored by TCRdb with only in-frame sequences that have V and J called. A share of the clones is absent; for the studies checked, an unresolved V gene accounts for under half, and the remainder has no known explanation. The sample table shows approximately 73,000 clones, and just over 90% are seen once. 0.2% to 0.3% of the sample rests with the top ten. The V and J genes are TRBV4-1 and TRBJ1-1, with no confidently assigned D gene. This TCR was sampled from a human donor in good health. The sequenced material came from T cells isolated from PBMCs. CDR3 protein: CASSHLTEAFF. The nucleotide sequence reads TGCGCCAGCAGCCACCTGACAGAAGCTTTCTTT.